The rows below give T cell receptor beta chains drawn from one sample of a study of shared clonotypes between healthy human individuals. This table comes from immunoSEQ multiplex PCR, and its TCRdb copy is limited to in-frame clones, with some not included. The profile covers about 2.1 million clones, with around 93% appearing a single time and around 1.7% taken by the ten largest. Sequenced input: naive CD8+ T cells from PBMCs. Receptors originate from a man between 18 and 29 years old in good health. Some clones in this sample may be carry-over from other donors' samples. Both conserved end residues are part of each CDR3. D genes are given only for firm matches. Size tells how often a clone was seen (once, few, many) or the class of an expanded clone, and some rows leave it out.

CDR3 protein: CASSLARIAEQYF
CDR3 DNA: TGTGCCAGCAGCTTAGCGAGGATCGCCGAGCAGTACTTC
D gene: -
J gene: TRBJ2-7
clone size: -
V gene: TRBV7-3

CDR3 protein: CASSLRREENNEQFF
CDR3 DNA: TGTGCCAGCAGCTTACGGCGAGAAGAGAACAATGAGCAGTTCTTC
D gene: -
J gene: TRBJ2-1
clone size: -
V gene: TRBV13

CDR3 protein: CASSLGTSGWETQYF
CDR3 DNA: TGCGCCAGCAGCTTGGGGACTAGCGGATGGGAGACCCAGTACTTC
D gene: TRBD2
J gene: TRBJ2-5
clone size: -
V gene: TRBV5-1

CDR3 protein: CASSPGLAGVGEQYF
CDR3 DNA: TGTGCCAGCAGTCCCGGTCTAGCGGGAGTCGGCGAGCAGTACTTC
D gene: TRBD2
J gene: TRBJ2-7
clone size: -
V gene: TRBV27

CDR3 protein: CASSLVPYSGANVLTF
CDR3 DNA: TGTGCCAGCAGCTTAGTGCCCTACTCTGGGGCCAACGTCCTGACTTTC
D gene: -
J gene: TRBJ2-6
clone size: -
V gene: TRBV7-9

CDR3 protein: CSASGGANTEAFF
CDR3 DNA: TGCAGCGCTTCGGGGGGTGCTAACACTGAAGCTTTCTTT
D gene: -
J gene: TRBJ1-1
clone size: once
V gene: TRBV29-1

CDR3 protein: CASSSAGTGSYEQYF
CDR3 DNA: TGTGCCAGCAGCTCCGCCGGGACAGGCTCCTACGAGCAGTACTTC
D gene: TRBD1
J gene: TRBJ2-7
clone size: -
V gene: TRBV6-5

CDR3 protein: CASSQAGSIFGEQFF
CDR3 DNA: TGTGCCAGCAGCCAAGCCGGGAGTATATTCGGTGAGCAGTTCTTC
D gene: -
J gene: TRBJ2-1
clone size: -
V gene: TRBV14

CDR3 protein: CASSQDHEGEGYEQYF
CDR3 DNA: TGCGCCAGCAGCCAAGATCATGAGGGAGAGGGGTACGAGCAGTACTTC
D gene: -
J gene: TRBJ2-7
clone size: -
V gene: TRBV4-3

CDR3 protein: CASSQERGMDQPQHF
CDR3 DNA: TGTGCCAGCAGCCAAGAGCGGGGGATGGATCAGCCCCAGCATTTT
D gene: -
J gene: TRBJ1-5
clone size: few
V gene: TRBV4-2

CDR3 protein: CASSATGSEAFF
CDR3 DNA: TGTGCCAGCAGCGCGACAGGCTCTGAAGCTTTCTTT
D gene: -
J gene: TRBJ1-1
clone size: -
V gene: TRBV7-9

CDR3 protein: CASSLSDKYEQYF
CDR3 DNA: TGTGCCAGCAGTTTATCGGACAAATACGAGCAGTACTTC
D gene: -
J gene: TRBJ2-7
clone size: -
V gene: TRBV27

CDR3 protein: CASSPGTLEGYTF
CDR3 DNA: TGCGCCAGCAGCCCCGGGACCCTAGAGGGCTACACCTTC
D gene: -
J gene: TRBJ1-2
clone size: -
V gene: TRBV5-1

CDR3 protein: CASSLGQGRSQPQHF
CDR3 DNA: TGTGCCAGCAGTTTAGGGCAGGGTAGGAGTCAGCCCCAGCATTTT
D gene: -
J gene: TRBJ1-5
clone size: once
V gene: TRBV27

CDR3 protein: CATAGNGKSTDTQYF
CDR3 DNA: TGTGCCACCGCGGGGAACGGAAAGAGCACAGATACGCAGTATTTT
D gene: -
J gene: TRBJ2-3
clone size: -
V gene: TRBV27

CDR3 protein: CASSVALGPGAEAFF
CDR3 DNA: TGTGCCAGCAGCGTAGCTCTAGGGCCTGGGGCTGAAGCTTTCTTT
D gene: -
J gene: TRBJ1-1
clone size: -
V gene: TRBV9

CDR3 protein: CASRESLSSGNTIYF
CDR3 DNA: TGCGCCAGCAGAGAAAGCCTGAGCTCTGGAAACACCATATATTTT
D gene: -
J gene: TRBJ1-3
clone size: -
V gene: TRBV5-1

CDR3 protein: CASSPTGNFYEQYF
CDR3 DNA: TGTGCCAGCAGCCCGACAGGGAACTTCTACGAGCAGTACTTC
D gene: TRBD1
J gene: TRBJ2-7
clone size: -
V gene: TRBV9

CDR3 protein: CASSDRAGNYEQYF
CDR3 DNA: TGTGCCAGCAGCGACAGGGCGGGGAACTACGAGCAGTACTTC
D gene: -
J gene: TRBJ2-7
clone size: -
V gene: TRBV6-4

CDR3 protein: CASTKEGSGETQYF
CDR3 DNA: TGTGCCAGCACCAAGGAGGGTTCAGGAGAGACCCAGTACTTC
D gene: -
J gene: TRBJ2-5
clone size: -
V gene: TRBV6-5

CDR3 protein: CATGQGFGSPPDTQYF
CDR3 DNA: TGTGCCACGGGACAGGGGTTTGGTAGCCCCCCAGATACGCAGTATTTT
D gene: TRBD1
J gene: TRBJ2-3
clone size: -
V gene: TRBV7-2

CDR3 protein: CASSDLGSYEQYF
CDR3 DNA: TGCGCCAGCAGTGATTTGGGCAGCTACGAGCAGTACTTC
D gene: -
J gene: TRBJ2-7
clone size: -
V gene: TRBV10-2

CDR3 protein: CASSDLLSGSYNEQFF
CDR3 DNA: TGTGCCAGCAGTGACCTTCTATCGGGCTCCTACAATGAGCAGTTCTTC
D gene: -
J gene: TRBJ2-1
clone size: -
V gene: TRBV6-1

CDR3 protein: CASSVEGAGNTIYF
CDR3 DNA: TGTGCCAGCAGCGTAGAAGGAGCTGGAAACACCATATATTTT
D gene: -
J gene: TRBJ1-3
clone size: -
V gene: TRBV9

CDR3 protein: CSVEIPHMGASNYGYTF
CDR3 DNA: TGCAGCGTTGAGATCCCTCACATGGGAGCGAGTAACTATGGCTACACCTTC
D gene: -
J gene: TRBJ1-2
clone size: -
V gene: TRBV29-1

CDR3 protein: CASSPLLEERAFF
CDR3 DNA: TGTGCCAGCAGCCCCCTATTAGAGGAACGAGCTTTCTTT
D gene: -
J gene: TRBJ1-1
clone size: -
V gene: TRBV7-9

CDR3 protein: CASSPGAGSGNTIYF
CDR3 DNA: TGTGCCAGCAGCCCAGGGGCAGGCTCTGGAAACACCATATATTTT
D gene: -
J gene: TRBJ1-3
clone size: -
V gene: TRBV9

CDR3 protein: CASRRVNYGYTF
CDR3 DNA: TGTGCCAGCCGGCGGGTAAACTATGGCTACACCTTC
D gene: -
J gene: TRBJ1-2
clone size: -
V gene: TRBV7-9

CDR3 protein: CASAHRQGQEAFF
CDR3 DNA: TGTGCCAGCGCTCACAGACAGGGGCAGGAAGCTTTCTTT
D gene: TRBD1
J gene: TRBJ1-1
clone size: -
V gene: TRBV27

CDR3 protein: CASSPQGTTRTGELFF
CDR3 DNA: TGTGCCAGCAGCCCCCAAGGGACTACCAGAACCGGGGAGCTGTTTTTT
D gene: TRBD2
J gene: TRBJ2-2
clone size: -
V gene: TRBV9